This entry lists 6 T cell receptor beta chains sequenced from one sample in a study of early T cells in non-severe SARS-CoV-2 infection. One entry per CDR3 protein results from TCRdb running MiXCR on the 5' RACE reads. The sample has tens of thousands of distinct CDR3 sequences; roughly 10% are singletons. The sample taken for sequencing was whole blood. The receptors shown here come from an adult who was a healthcare worker with PCR-confirmed SARS-CoV-2 infection or an uninfected control (not recorded which).

This clonotype was recorded many times. The chain carries TRBV12-3 or TRBV12-4 and TRBJ1-5; 12 bases fit TRBD1. With 6 bases clipped from V and 2 bases from J, the junction kept 8 bases outside the gene matches. CDR3 length: 17 residues. CDR3 in amino acids: CASSPGQGAGGNQPQHF. DNA of the CDR3: TGTGCCAGCAGCCCGGGACAGGGGGCCGGTGGCAATCAGCCCCAGCATTTT.

This clonotype showed up many times. V and J are TRBV5-6 and TRBJ1-2; 10 bases match TRBD1. The CDR3 sequence is 14 residues long. J gave up 6 bases and V 4 bases, and 6 bases lay outside the gene matches. Germline CDR1 SGHDT, CDR2 YYEEEE. The CDR3 region is CASSVDRGRDGYTF. As DNA, the CDR3 is TGTGCCAGCAGCGTTGACAGGGGGCGAGATGGCTACACCTTC.

The V gene is TRBV30, the J gene TRBJ2-7; no reliable D call. Trimming took 2 bases from V and 3 from J, leaving 11 bases between them. This CDR3 is built from 13 residues. Germline-derived CDR1 and CDR2 are GTSNPN and SVGIG (reference sequence). CDR3 region: CAWSPDVNYEQYF. The DNA of the CDR3 is TGTGCCTGGAGTCCTGACGTGAACTACGAGCAGTACTTC.

Ten or more counts support this clonotype. V and J are TRBV7-8 and TRBJ2-7, with D perhaps TRBD2 (6 bases). V lost 3 bases and J lost 6, with 15 bases in between. There are 14 residues in the CDR3. Germline V gene lookup returns CDR1 SGHVS and CDR2 FQNEAQ. The CDR3 here is CASSFGGFVGEQYF. CDR3 DNA sequence: TGTGCCAGCAGCTTCGGGGGATTCGTGGGCGAGCAGTACTTC.

V and J are TRBV5-1 and TRBJ2-1; no clear D. V lost 0 bases to trimming and J lost 1 base, with 5 bases between them. This CDR3 has 14 amino acids. Looked up from germline, CDR1 is SGHRS and CDR2 is YFSETQ. The CDR3, as DNA: TGCGCCAGCAGCTTGGAGGCGTCCTACAATGAGCAGTTCTTC. Amino acid sequence: CASSLEASYNEQFF.

This clonotype was counted at least ten times. The genes are TRBV7-9 and TRBJ1-6, with 9 bases lining up with TRBD1. CDR1 and CDR2 from the germline V gene are SEHNR and FQNEAQ (reference sequence). J was trimmed by 7 bases and V by 5 bases; bases with no gene match: 3. This CDR3 spans 14 amino acids. The CDR3: CASSPGQGNSPLHF. Written as DNA, the CDR3 is TGTGCCAGCAGCCCGGGACAGGGAAATTCACCCCTCCACTTT. Looking up the rest from reference TRBV7-9 and TRBJ1-6 gives the full variable domain: DTGVSQNPRHKITKRGQNVTFRCDPISEHNRLYWYRQTLGQGPEFLTYFQNEAQLEKSRLLSDRFSAERPKGSFSTLEIQRTEQGDSAMYLCASSPGQGNSPLHFGNGTRLTVT.